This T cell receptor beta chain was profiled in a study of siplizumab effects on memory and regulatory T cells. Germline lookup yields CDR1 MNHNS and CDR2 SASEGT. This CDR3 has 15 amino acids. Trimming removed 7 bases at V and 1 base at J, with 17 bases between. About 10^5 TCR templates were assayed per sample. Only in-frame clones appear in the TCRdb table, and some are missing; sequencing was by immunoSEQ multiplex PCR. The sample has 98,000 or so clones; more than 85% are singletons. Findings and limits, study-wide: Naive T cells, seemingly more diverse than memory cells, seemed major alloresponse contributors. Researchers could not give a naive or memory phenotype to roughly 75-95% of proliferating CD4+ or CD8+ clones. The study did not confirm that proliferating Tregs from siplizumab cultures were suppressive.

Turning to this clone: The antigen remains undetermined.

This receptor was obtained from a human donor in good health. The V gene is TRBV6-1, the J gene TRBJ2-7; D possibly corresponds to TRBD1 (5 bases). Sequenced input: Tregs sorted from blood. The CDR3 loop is CASILRRVGSYEQYF. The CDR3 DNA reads TGTGCCAGCATTCTCCGCAGGGTCGGATCCTACGAGCAGTACTTC.